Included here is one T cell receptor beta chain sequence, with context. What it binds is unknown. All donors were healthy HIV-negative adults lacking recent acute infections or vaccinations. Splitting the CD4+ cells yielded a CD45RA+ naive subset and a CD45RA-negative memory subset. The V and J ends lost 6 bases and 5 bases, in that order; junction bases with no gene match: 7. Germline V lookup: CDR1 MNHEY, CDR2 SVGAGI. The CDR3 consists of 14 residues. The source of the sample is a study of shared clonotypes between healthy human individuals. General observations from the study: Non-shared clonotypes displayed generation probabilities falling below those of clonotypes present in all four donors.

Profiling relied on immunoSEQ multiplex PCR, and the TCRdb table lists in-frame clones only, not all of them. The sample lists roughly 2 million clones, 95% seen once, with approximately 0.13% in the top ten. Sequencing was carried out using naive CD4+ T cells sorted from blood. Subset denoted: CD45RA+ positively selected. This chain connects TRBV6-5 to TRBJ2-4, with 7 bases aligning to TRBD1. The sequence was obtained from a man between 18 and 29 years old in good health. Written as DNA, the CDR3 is TGTGCCAGCAGGGATACAGGGGCCGAAAACATTCAGTACTTC. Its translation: CASRDTGAENIQYF.